This T cell receptor (beta chain) was documented in a study of control samples from healthy donors and cancer patients. Trimming removed 7 bases from V and 3 bases from J, with 15 bases in between. Looked up from germline, CDR1 is ENHRY and CDR2 is SYGVKD. The CDR3 loop spans 14 amino acids. Repertoires were generated with immunoSEQ multiplex PCR, while TCRdb's copy carries only in-frame clones and drops some. Of 100,000 to 120,000 clones listed, around four fifths are singletons. J is TRBJ1-2 and V is TRBV10-3, with D maybe TRBD1 (5 bases). The TCR sequence derives from a woman aged 45 to 65 in good health. Specimen: blood. DNA of the CDR3: TGTGCCATCAAGGGGACGGATGGCCACTATGGCTACACCTTC. It codes for CAIKGTDGHYGYTF.